A selection of T cell receptor beta chains follows, all from one sample in a study of CD8+ T cells in alopecia areata. The protocol was immunoSEQ multiplex PCR, while the TCRdb copy is restricted to in-frame clones and leaves out a portion. This sample carries approximately 140,000 clones, 40% to 50% of them seen once, and the ten largest clones take around 7%. What was sequenced was CD4+ T cells sorted from blood. The receptor set was obtained from a human donor with alopecia areata. Both conserved end residues are part of each CDR3. The D gene is left open where the match is weak. Some rows have no size entry. The others give once, few or many, or a class for an expanded clone.

14	few	TRBJ1-2	TRBV29-1	NA	CSVSTDRQSYGYTF	TGCAGCGTTAGTACAGACAGGCAATCCTATGGCTACACCTTC
16	NA	TRBJ2-5	TRBV7-2	NA	CASSLGGAEPQETQYF	TGTGCCAGCAGCTTAGGAGGGGCGGAACCACAAGAGACCCAGTACTTC
14	NA	TRBJ2-1	TRBV9	NA	CASSVETSDNEQFF	TGTGCCAGCAGCGTAGAGACAAGCGACAATGAGCAGTTCTTC
15	few	TRBJ2-7	TRBV6-6	TRBD2	CASRLGREVNYEQYF	TGTGCCAGCAGATTAGGGCGGGAGGTTAACTACGAGCAGTACTTC
14	NA	TRBJ2-7	TRBV28	TRBD1	CASSSWTGEFEQYF	TGTGCCAGCAGTTCCTGGACAGGGGAATTTGAGCAGTACTTC
13	few	TRBJ2-2	TRBV29-1	NA	CSARRQNTGELFF	TGCAGCGCCCGACGCCAGAACACCGGGGAGCTGTTTTTT
16	NA	TRBJ2-5	TRBV29-1	NA	CSVGFGSSPYQETQYF	TGCAGCGTGGGTTTCGGGAGTTCACCGTACCAAGAGACCCAGTACTTC
14	few	TRBJ2-1	TRBV29-1	NA	CSGVEGRVYNEQFF	TGCAGCGGCGTAGAGGGTCGGGTTTACAATGAGCAGTTCTTC
12	few	TRBJ2-5	TRBV29-1	NA	CSVDRWGETQYF	TGCAGCGTTGATCGGTGGGGAGAGACCCAGTACTTC
15	few	TRBJ2-1	TRBV13	TRBD1	CASSPIDRDYNEQFF	TGTGCCAGCAGCCCTATTGACAGGGACTACAATGAGCAGTTCTTC
13	few	TRBJ2-5	TRBV29-1	NA	CSVDRPGQETQYF	TGCAGCGTTGATCGTCCCGGGCAAGAGACCCAGTACTTC
15	NA	TRBJ2-1	TRBV11-2	TRBD2	CASSFHAGAANEQFF	TGTGCCAGCAGTTTTCATGCGGGAGCCGCCAATGAGCAGTTCTTC
11	NA	TRBJ2-7	TRBV30	NA	CAWGRDYEQYF	TGTGCCTGGGGACGTGACTACGAGCAGTACTTC
13	few	TRBJ2-3	TRBV2	NA	CASSAGPAVGQYF	TGTGCCAGCAGCGCGGGACCGGCGGTCGGGCAGTATTTT
13	NA	TRBJ2-7	TRBV5-1	NA	CASSPVLGSEQYF	TGCGCCAGCAGCCCCGTCCTGGGGTCGGAGCAGTACTTC
13	NA	TRBJ2-1	TRBV19	NA	CASSAPKHNEQFF	TGTGCCAGTAGTGCCCCAAAACACAATGAGCAGTTCTTC
14	NA	TRBJ2-7	TRBV2	TRBD2	CASTSGTSVSEQYF	TGTGCCAGCACCTCCGGGACTAGCGTATCTGAGCAGTACTTC
12	NA	TRBJ1-5	TRBV6-5	NA	CASQTVNQPQHF	TGTGCCAGCCAAACCGTCAATCAGCCCCAGCATTTT
16	NA	TRBJ2-1	TRBV7-3	TRBD1	CASSLRGGTGRNEQFF	TGTGCCAGCAGCTTAAGGGGCGGGACAGGGCGGAATGAGCAGTTCTTC
15	once	TRBJ2-3	TRBV27	TRBD1	CASSRQGTSTDTQYF	TGTGCCAGCAGTCGACAGGGGACTAGCACAGATACGCAGTATTTT
12	few	TRBJ2-7	TRBV28	TRBD1	CATTGLAYEQYF	TGTGCCACGACAGGGTTGGCCTACGAGCAGTACTTC
14	few	TRBJ2-3	TRBV2	NA	CASSENRVTDTQYF	TGTGCCAGCAGTGAAAACAGGGTGACAGATACGCAGTATTTT
16	NA	TRBJ2-7	TRBV13	TRBD1	CASSLGSDRAPYEQYF	TGTGCCAGCAGCTTGGGGAGCGACAGGGCCCCCTACGAGCAGTACTTC
15	NA	TRBJ2-5	TRBV5-6	NA	CASSDWRTSGETQYF	TGTGCCAGCAGCGACTGGCGGACCTCGGGAGAGACCCAGTACTTC
16	few	TRBJ1-2	TRBV7-9	TRBD1	CASSRSASTGVYGYTF	TGTGCCAGCAGTCGCAGCGCTAGTACAGGGGTCTATGGCTACACCTTC
13	NA	TRBJ1-1	TRBV30	TRBD1	CAWSVDRATEAFF	TGTGCCTGGAGTGTAGACAGGGCCACTGAAGCTTTCTTT
13	few	TRBJ1-2	TRBV6-5	NA	CASSYGQNYGYTF	TGTGCCAGCAGTTACGGGCAGAACTATGGCTACACCTTC
15	NA	TRBJ2-4	TRBV5-1	TRBD2	CASSLEPSGSGSLYF	TGCGCCAGCAGCTTGGAGCCTAGCGGGAGCGGAAGTTTGTACTTC
12	few	TRBJ2-7	TRBV6-5	NA	CASSQGSDEQYF	TGTGCCAGCAGTCAAGGGTCAGACGAGCAGTACTTC
16	NA	TRBJ2-1	TRBV5-1	TRBD2	CASSPPGRGGYNEQFF	TGCGCCAGCAGCCCCCCCGGGAGGGGGGGATACAATGAGCAGTTCTTC
13	NA	TRBJ2-3	TRBV29-1	TRBD1	CSVGQGSTDTQYF	TGCAGCGTTGGACAGGGTAGCACAGATACGCAGTATTTT
15	once	TRBJ2-4	TRBV27	TRBD1	CASSLTGTGAWIQYF	TGTGCCAGCAGTTTAACCGGGACAGGGGCATGGATTCAGTACTTC
15	NA	TRBJ2-7	TRBV5-1	NA	CASSFYSGSSYEQYF	TGCGCCAGCAGCTTTTATTCAGGGAGCTCCTACGAGCAGTACTTC
14	NA	TRBJ2-7	TRBV29-1	NA	CSAVTGTNSYEQYF	TGCAGCGCTGTTACCGGGACAAACTCCTACGAGCAGTACTTC
11	NA	TRBJ2-1	TRBV2	NA	CASSYGPEQFF	TGTGCCAGCAGTTACGGCCCTGAGCAGTTCTTC
12	NA	TRBJ2-3	TRBV7-9	NA	CASSFISDTQYF	TGTGCCAGCAGCTTTATATCAGATACGCAGTATTTT
13	medium-sized	TRBJ2-2	TRBV4-1	NA	CASSLDNTGELFF	TGCGCCAGCAGCCTCGATAACACCGGGGAGCTGTTTTTT
12	few	TRBJ2-7	TRBV7-6	NA	CASGLQWGEQYF	TGTGCCAGCGGGCTGCAGTGGGGCGAGCAGTACTTC
11	NA	TRBJ1-2	TRBV6-8	NA	CASSYLGGYTF	TGTGCCAGCAGTTACCTCGGAGGCTACACCTTC
14	NA	TRBJ2-3	TRBV30	NA	CAWSKGGSGDTQYF	TGTGCCTGGAGTAAAGGGGGCAGCGGGGATACGCAGTATTTT
12	NA	TRBJ2-7	TRBV23-1	NA	CASPSSADEQYF	TGCGCCAGCCCTTCGAGCGCGGACGAGCAGTACTTC
8	few	TRBJ2-3	TRBV20-1	NA	CSASTQYF	TGCAGTGCTAGTACGCAGTATTTT
15	NA	TRBJ2-1	TRBV27	NA	CASSSQAASYNEQFF	TGTGCCAGCAGTTCCCAGGCCGCGTCCTACAATGAGCAGTTCTTC
12	NA	TRBJ1-5	TRBV28	TRBD1	CARGTGGQPQHF	TGTGCCAGGGGGACAGGGGGACAGCCCCAGCATTTT
15	NA	TRBJ2-1	TRBV6-5	TRBD2	CASSRGLAGRNEQFF	TGTGCCAGCAGCCGAGGACTAGCGGGACGCAATGAGCAGTTCTTC